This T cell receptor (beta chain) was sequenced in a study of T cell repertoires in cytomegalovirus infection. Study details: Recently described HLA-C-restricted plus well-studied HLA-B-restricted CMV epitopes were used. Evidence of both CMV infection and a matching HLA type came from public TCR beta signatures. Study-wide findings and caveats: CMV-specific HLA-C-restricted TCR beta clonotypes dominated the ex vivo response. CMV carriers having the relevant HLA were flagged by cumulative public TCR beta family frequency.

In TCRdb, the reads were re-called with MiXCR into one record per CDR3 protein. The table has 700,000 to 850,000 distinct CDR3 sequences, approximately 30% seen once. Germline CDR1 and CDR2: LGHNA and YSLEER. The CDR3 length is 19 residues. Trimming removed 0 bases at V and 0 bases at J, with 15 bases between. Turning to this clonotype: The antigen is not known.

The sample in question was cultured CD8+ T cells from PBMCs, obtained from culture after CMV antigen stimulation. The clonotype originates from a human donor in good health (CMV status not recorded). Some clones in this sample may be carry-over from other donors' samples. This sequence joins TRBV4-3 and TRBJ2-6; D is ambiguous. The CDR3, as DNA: TGCGCCAGCAGCCAAGACCCCCCCCCCCGGACCTCTGGGGCCAACGTCCTGACTTTC. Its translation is CASSQDPPPRTSGANVLTF.